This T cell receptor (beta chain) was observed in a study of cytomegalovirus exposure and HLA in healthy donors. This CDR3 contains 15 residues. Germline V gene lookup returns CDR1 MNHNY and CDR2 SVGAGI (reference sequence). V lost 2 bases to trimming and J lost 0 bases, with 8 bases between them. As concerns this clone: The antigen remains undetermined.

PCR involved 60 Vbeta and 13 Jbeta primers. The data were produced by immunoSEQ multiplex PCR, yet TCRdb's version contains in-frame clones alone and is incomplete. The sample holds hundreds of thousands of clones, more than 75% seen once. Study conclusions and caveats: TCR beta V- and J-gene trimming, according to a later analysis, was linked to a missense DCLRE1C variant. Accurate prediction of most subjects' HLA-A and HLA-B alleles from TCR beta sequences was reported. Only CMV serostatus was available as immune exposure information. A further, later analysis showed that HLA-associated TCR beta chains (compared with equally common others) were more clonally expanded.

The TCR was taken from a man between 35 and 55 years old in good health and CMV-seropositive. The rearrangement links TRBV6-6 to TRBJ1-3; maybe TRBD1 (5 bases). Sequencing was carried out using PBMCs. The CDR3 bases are TGTGCCAGCAGTTACGGGGCGGACTCTGGAAACACCATATATTTT. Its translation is CASSYGADSGNTIYF.